These T cell receptor beta chains were read from a single sample in a study of OX40 agonist ivuxolimab in advanced cancers. Data came from immunoSEQ multiplex PCR; TCRdb stores just in-frame clones and leaves some out. This sample has 35,000 to 45,000 clones, with about 86% found just once. The starting material was CD4+ or CD8+ T cells sorted from blood, obtained in a trial of the OX40 agonist ivuxolimab. The receptor source for this set is an adult with an advanced solid tumor such as melanoma, head and neck, liver or kidney cancer. The CDR3 runs from the conserved cysteine through the conserved F or W. A D gene is named only where the DNA matches it firmly. Part of the rows lack a size; the others show once, few, many or a class for expanded clones.

J | D | size | V | DNA | CDR3
TRBJ1-2 | . | . | TRBV5-4 | TGTGCCAGCAGCTTATTGGGCAGGAGGAGGGTCTATGGCTACACCTTC | CASSLLGRRRVYGYTF
TRBJ2-1 | . | . | TRBV4-1 | TGCGCCAGCAGCCAAGACAACTCGGGCAATGAGCAGTTCTTC | CASSQDNSGNEQFF
TRBJ1-2 | . | . | TRBV20-1 | TGCAGTGGTGCCCGGGATGGCTACACCTTC | CSGARDGYTF
TRBJ2-2 | . | . | TRBV9 | TGTGCCAGCAGCGTAGGCCCTAAGCCTGGGAGCGGACTTTGGGAGCTGTTTTTT | CASSVGPKPGSGLWELFF
TRBJ1-2 | . | . | TRBV5-4 | TGTGCCAGCAGCTTGGTGTCGACAGCAAATTATGGCTACACCTTC | CASSLVSTANYGYTF
TRBJ2-5 | TRBD1 | . | TRBV6-5 | TGTGCCAGCAGTCTCGGGACAGGGGGATGGGAGACCCAGTACTTC | CASSLGTGGWETQYF
TRBJ1-3 | . | . | TRBV5-4 | TGTGCCAGCAGCCCTAACTCTGGAAACACCATATATTTT | CASSPNSGNTIYF
TRBJ2-7 | . | . | TRBV4-2 | TGTGCCAGCAGCCAAGCCGCAGGGTGGGGGAGCTCCTACGAGCAGTACTTC | CASSQAAGWGSSYEQYF
TRBJ1-2 | TRBD1 | . | TRBV4-1 | TGCGCCAGCAGCCAACGGACAGGGGGCAACTATGGCTACACCTTC | CASSQRTGGNYGYTF
TRBJ2-3 | TRBD2 | . | TRBV6-5 | TGTGCCAGCAGGGGCGGGGGAGTCACAGATACGCAGTATTTT | CASRGGGVTDTQYF
TRBJ2-4 | TRBD2 | . | TRBV5-4 | TGTGCCAGCAGCTTGGTATCTTCGGGGAGGGACATTCAGTACTTC | CASSLVSSGRDIQYF
TRBJ1-1 | . | . | TRBV15 | TGTGCCACCAGCAGTCTAACAGGGAACACTGAAGCTTTCTTT | CATSSLTGNTEAFF
TRBJ1-1 | . | . | TRBV5-6 | TGTGCCAGCAGCACGACCGTAGCCACTGAAGCTTTCTTT | CASSTTVATEAFF
TRBJ1-3 | . | . | TRBV5-6 | TGTGCCAGCAGCTTGGCAGGGACCTTCTCTGGAAACACCATATATTTT | CASSLAGTFSGNTIYF
TRBJ1-5 | . | . | TRBV4-1 | TGCGCCAGCAGCCAAGGGGCAGGCAATCAGCCCCAGCATTTT | CASSQGAGNQPQHF
TRBJ2-4 | . | . | TRBV7-3 | TGTGCCAGCAGCGAAGAGCCCCCTCATGGAGCCAAAAACATTCAGTACTTC | CASSEEPPHGAKNIQYF
TRBJ1-1 | . | once | TRBV5-1 | TGCGCCAGCAGCTTGGCTAGGGTTCACTACACTGAAGCTTTCTTT | CASSLARVHYTEAFF
TRBJ2-2 | . | . | TRBV19 | TGTGCCAGTAGGGTCGCGAACACCGGGGAGCTGTTTTTT | CASRVANTGELFF
TRBJ2-5 | . | . | TRBV25-1 | TGTGCCAGCAGTGACCCGACCCAGGGAGAGACCCAGTACTTC | CASSDPTQGETQYF
TRBJ2-2 | . | few | TRBV7-6 | TGTGCCAGCAGCTTTGGACTCAACACCGGGGAGCTGTTTTTT | CASSFGLNTGELFF
TRBJ2-5 | TRBD2 | . | TRBV28 | TGTGCCAGCAGTTTAGTGGGACTAGCGGATCCAGAGACCCAGTACTTC | CASSLVGLADPETQYF
TRBJ1-2 | TRBD1 | . | TRBV7-3 | TGTGCCAGCAGCGGTGATACAGGGGTGGATGGCTACACCTTC | CASSGDTGVDGYTF
TRBJ2-3 | . | . | TRBV4-3 | TGCGCCAGCAGCCAAGAGGTGGCTAGCGCTCAAGATACGCAGTATTTT | CASSQEVASAQDTQYF
TRBJ1-2 | . | . | TRBV7-9 | TGTGCCAGCAGCTCGATCCGGGACCGGAGTGGGTTAGACTATGGCTACACCTTC | CASSSIRDRSGLDYGYTF
TRBJ1-5 | TRBD1 | . | TRBV19 | TGTGCCAGTAGTGACTGGACAGGGGGGGATCAGCCCCAGCATTTT | CASSDWTGGDQPQHF
TRBJ2-7 | . | . | TRBV11-2 | TGTGCCAGCAGCTTACCCAATGCGGTTTACGAGCAGTACTTC | CASSLPNAVYEQYF
TRBJ2-3 | . | . | TRBV20-1 | TGCAGTGCCTTGGGCGGCGATACGCAGTATTTT | CSALGGDTQYF
TRBJ2-7 | . | . | TRBV7-9 | TGTGCCAGCAGCTTAGAAGGGACCACCTACGAGCAGTACTTC | CASSLEGTTYEQYF
TRBJ2-7 | . | . | TRBV7-9 | TGTGCCAGCAGCTTAAAGTCCTACGAGCAGTACTTC | CASSLKSYEQYF
TRBJ2-5 | TRBD2 | . | TRBV11-2 | TGTGCCAGCAGCCTTGGGGGGGGTCCTCAAGAGACCCAGTACTTC | CASSLGGGPQETQYF
TRBJ2-3 | TRBD2 | . | TRBV9 | TGTGCCAGCAGCGTAGTGGGGGCTAGCGGGGGACCTACTACAGATACGCAGTATTTT | CASSVVGASGGPTTDTQYF
TRBJ2-5 | . | . | TRBV11-2 | TGTGCCAGCAGCCGAGGACAGTTTGAAGAGACCCAGTACTTC | CASSRGQFEETQYF
TRBJ2-1 | . | . | TRBV5-1 | TGCGCCAGCTCGGCGGGGGAGCAGTTCTTC | CASSAGEQFF
TRBJ2-3 | TRBD1 | few | TRBV2 | TGTGCCAGCAGTGAAGCGCTTCGGGCTGGGACAGGGATTCCAGATACGCAGTATTTT | CASSEALRAGTGIPDTQYF
TRBJ2-1 | TRBD2 | . | TRBV5-1 | TGCGCCAGCAGCCCCCCTAGCGGGGGGGCTAGGAATGAGCAGTTCTTC | CASSPPSGGARNEQFF
TRBJ1-5 | . | few | TRBV4-3 | TGCGCCAGCAGCCAAGATTATGTCGGGCAGCCCCAGCATTTT | CASSQDYVGQPQHF
TRBJ1-1 | . | . | TRBV13 | TGTGCCAGCAGCTTAAGGGCAGGGAGGAACACTGAAGCTTTCTTT | CASSLRAGRNTEAFF
TRBJ2-5 | . | . | TRBV5-5 | TGTGCCAGCAGCTTCTCAGGGGCCGAGACCCAGTACTTC | CASSFSGAETQYF
TRBJ1-6 | . | . | TRBV28 | TGTGCCAGCAGACCCGTGGGGGGGAACAATTCACCCCTCCACTTT | CASRPVGGNNSPLHF
TRBJ2-2 | . | . | TRBV2 | TGTGCCCTCCAGGAGGGCGGGGCCGGGGAGCTGTTTTTT | CALQEGGAGELFF
TRBJ2-2 | . | . | TRBV2 | TGTGCCAGCAGTGAGTCGATACCATCGGGGGAGCTGTTTTTT | CASSESIPSGELFF
TRBJ2-1 | TRBD2 | . | TRBV7-2 | TGTGCCAGCAGCTTGGGAGGGACTCCCTACAATGAGCAGTTCTTC | CASSLGGTPYNEQFF
TRBJ2-3 | . | . | TRBV11-2 | TGTGCCAGCAGCCTTAGGGGGGTGGATACGCAGTATTTT | CASSLRGVDTQYF
TRBJ2-7 | . | . | TRBV14 | TGTGCCAGCAGCCAGGGGTTTCAATTGGACGAGCAGTACTTC | CASSQGFQLDEQYF
TRBJ1-2 | . | . | TRBV4-1 | TGCGCCAGCAGCCAAGGCCAGATGCCCGGTACCTATGGCTACACCTTC | CASSQGQMPGTYGYTF
TRBJ2-1 | . | . | TRBV7-6 | TGTGCCAGCAGCTTAGTCCCAGGGGGAGGTTACAATGAGCAGTTCTTC | CASSLVPGGGYNEQFF
TRBJ2-1 | TRBD2 | . | TRBV4-1 | TGCGCCAGCAGCCAAGCCCCGGGGGGGGGTGAGCAGTTCTTC | CASSQAPGGGEQFF
TRBJ1-1 | . | . | TRBV7-9 | TGTGCCAGCAGCTTAGTCACAACCACTGAAGCTTTCTTT | CASSLVTTTEAFF
TRBJ1-5 | TRBD1 | once | TRBV19 | TGTGCCAGTAGTAGTATGGACAGGGATCAGCCCCAGCATTTT | CASSSMDRDQPQHF
TRBJ2-3 | . | . | TRBV28 | TGTGCCAGCAGGAGGGACTTCCGCACAGATACGCAGTATTTT | CASRRDFRTDTQYF
TRBJ2-2 | . | . | TRBV6-4 | TGTGCCAGCAGTGACCCCCGGGACGGAGGGACCGGGGAGCTGTTTTTT | CASSDPRDGGTGELFF
TRBJ1-1 | TRBD1 | . | TRBV5-3 | TGTGCCAGAAGCTTGGGACAGGGGAACACTGAAGCTTTCTTT | CARSLGQGNTEAFF
TRBJ1-4 | . | once | TRBV28 | TGTGCCAGCAGTTTTTTGCCAGGGGAGGTGGCAGAAAAACTGTTTTTT | CASSFLPGEVAEKLFF
TRBJ1-5 | . | once | TRBV30 | TGTGCCTGGAGTGTACTCGGACAGCGTCAGCCCCAGCATTTT | CAWSVLGQRQPQHF
TRBJ2-5 | . | . | TRBV7-2 | TGTGCCAGCAGCCCCCGTGAGACCCAGTACTTC | CASSPRETQYF
TRBJ2-1 | TRBD2 | . | TRBV19 | TGTGCCAGTAGTATCCAAGCGGGGGGTTCCTACAATGAGCAGTTCTTC | CASSIQAGGSYNEQFF
TRBJ2-1 | . | few | TRBV9 | TGTGCCAGCAGCGAGACCTCGACCAATGAGCAGTTCTTC | CASSETSTNEQFF
TRBJ1-1 | . | . | TRBV19 | TGTGCCAGTATGGGGAGGGACCCTGAAGCTTTCTTT | CASMGRDPEAFF
TRBJ2-1 | . | . | TRBV6-6 | TGTGCCAGCAGTTACAGGGGTACCAATGAGCAGTTCTTC | CASSYRGTNEQFF